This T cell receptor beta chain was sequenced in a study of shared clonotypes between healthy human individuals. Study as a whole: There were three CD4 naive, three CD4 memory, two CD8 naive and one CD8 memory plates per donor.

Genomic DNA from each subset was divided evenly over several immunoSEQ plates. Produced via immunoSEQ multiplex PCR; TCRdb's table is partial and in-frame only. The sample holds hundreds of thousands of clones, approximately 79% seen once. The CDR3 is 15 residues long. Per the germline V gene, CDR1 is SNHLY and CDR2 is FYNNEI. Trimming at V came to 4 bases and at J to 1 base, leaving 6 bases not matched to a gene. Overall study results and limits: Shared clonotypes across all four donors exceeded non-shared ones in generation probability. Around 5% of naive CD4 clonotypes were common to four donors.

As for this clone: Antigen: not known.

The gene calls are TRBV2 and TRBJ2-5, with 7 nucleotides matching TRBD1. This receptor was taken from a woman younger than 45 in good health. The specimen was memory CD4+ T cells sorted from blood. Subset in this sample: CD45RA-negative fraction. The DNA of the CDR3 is TGTGCCAGCAGTGTTTTTGGGACAGCCCAAGAGACCCAGTACTTC. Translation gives CASSVFGTAQETQYF. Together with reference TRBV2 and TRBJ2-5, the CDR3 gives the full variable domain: EPEVTQTPSHQVTQMGQEVILRCVPISNHLYFYWYRQILGQKVEFLVSFYNNEISEKSEIFDDQFSVERPDGSNFTLKIRSTKLEDSAMYFCASSVFGTAQETQYFGPGTRLLVL.